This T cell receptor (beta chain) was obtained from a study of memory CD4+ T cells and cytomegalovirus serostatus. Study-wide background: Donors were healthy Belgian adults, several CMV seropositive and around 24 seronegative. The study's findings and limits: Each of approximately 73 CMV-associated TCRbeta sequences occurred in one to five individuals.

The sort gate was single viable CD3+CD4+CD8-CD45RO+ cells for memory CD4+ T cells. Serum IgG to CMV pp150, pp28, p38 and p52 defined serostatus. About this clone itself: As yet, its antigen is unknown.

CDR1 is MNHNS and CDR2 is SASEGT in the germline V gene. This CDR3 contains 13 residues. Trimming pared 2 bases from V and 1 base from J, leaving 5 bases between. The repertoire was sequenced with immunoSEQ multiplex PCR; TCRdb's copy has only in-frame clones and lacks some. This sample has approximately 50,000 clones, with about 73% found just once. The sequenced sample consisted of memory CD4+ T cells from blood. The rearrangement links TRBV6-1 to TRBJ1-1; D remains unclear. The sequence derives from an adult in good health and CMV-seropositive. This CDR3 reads CASSEIGNTEAFF. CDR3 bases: TGTGCCAGCAGTGAAATCGGGAACACTGAAGCTTTCTTT.